The 5 T cell receptor beta chains given below trace back to one sample, sequenced in a study of immune evolution from preneoplasia to lung adenocarcinoma. Profiling relied on immunoSEQ multiplex PCR, and the TCRdb table lists in-frame clones only, not all of them. The table includes thousands of clones, over 65% detected once. The sequencing input was FFPE lung adenocarcinoma in situ tissue. Source of these receptors: a donor of 70 years or more with lung adenocarcinoma.

This clone was seen only a few times. The chain uses TRBV10-2 and TRBJ1-3; 7 bases align to TRBD1. CDR1 and CDR2 from the germline V gene are WSHSY and SAAADI. Trimming at V came to 2 bases and at J to 5 bases, leaving 9 bases not matched to a gene. This CDR3 is 16 amino acids long. The CDR3 loop reads CASSEDRASGRNTIYF. The CDR3 DNA is TGCGCCAGCAGTGAGGACAGGGCCAGTGGTAGAAACACCATATATTTT.

The chain combines TRBV7-9 with TRBJ2-7; 8 nucleotides align to TRBD2. The V gene's germline CDR1 is SEHNR and CDR2 FQNEAQ (reference sequence). The CDR3 sequence is 12 residues long. Trimming cost V 5 bases and J 4 bases; bases outside gene matches: 1. CDR3: CASSRGGYEQYF. As DNA, the CDR3 is TGTGCCAGCAGCCGCGGGGGGTACGAGCAGTACTTC.

This CDR3 reads CASSDPGQGYNEQFF. The DNA for the CDR3 is TGCGCCAGCAGTGACCCGGGACAGGGGTACAATGAGCAGTTCTTC. This chain links TRBV10-1 with TRBJ2-1; 10 nucleotides agree with TRBD1. V lost 3 bases to trimming and J lost 4 bases; unmatched junction nucleotides: 3. Germline V CDR1 and CDR2: WNHNN, SYGVQD (reference sequence). The CDR3 sequence is 15 residues long.

The chain is built from TRBV6-6 and TRBJ2-7; tentative D call: TRBD2 (6 bases). Germline V gene data show CDR1 as MNHNY and CDR2 as SVGAGI (reference sequence). V dropped 2 bases and J dropped 0 bases, with 11 bases sitting between them. This CDR3 comprises 15 residues. In nucleotides, the CDR3 is TGTGCCAGCAGTTACCGACTAGGGAGCTCCTACGAGCAGTACTTC. It specifies CASSYRLGSSYEQYF.

V and J are TRBV4-2 and TRBJ2-3, with D perhaps TRBD2 (5 bases). Trimming stripped 0 bases from V and 6 bases from J, with 13 bases between. Germline assignment: CDR1 LGHNA and CDR2 YNFKEQ. The CDR3 extends over 15 amino acids. The CDR3 reads CASSQDAGFSDTQYF. Here the CDR3 DNA reads TGTGCCAGCAGCCAAGATGCGGGTTTTAGCGATACGCAGTATTTT.